This TCR beta chain was sequenced during a study of regulatory T cells in long-lasting Graves disease. About the study: Persistent Graves' disease meant over 5 years of antithyroid drugs with positive TSH receptor antibodies. Study-wide results and limits: Patients with persistent disease showed a bias toward TRBV28, TRBJ1-2 and TRBJ2-5. Relative to newly diagnosed Graves' patients, persistent ones had lower TCR diversity.

This CDR3 has 14 amino acids. Losses at the gene ends were 5 bases for V and 7 bases for J; bases not matched to a gene: 7. Time point of the sample: persistent/refractory GD, antithyroid drugs over 5 years with positive TRAb. There was RNA extracted from PBMCs, and the TCR library was made from it. In this sample, this clonotype turned up many times. Its antigen is unknown. For TCR beta, libraries came from iRepertoire HTBI primers and Arm-PCR of CDR3 regions. TCRdb called the multiplex PCR reads again in MiXCR, with one record for every CDR3 protein. Of approximately 400,000 distinct CDR3 sequences listed, around 20% are singletons.

The rearrangement links TRBV12-3 or TRBV12-4 to TRBJ1-5, with 8 bases that match TRBD1. The receptor's source is a female donor with Graves disease. Sequenced here: peripheral blood mononuclear cells (PBMCs), sampled when the disease was refractory, from a patient treated with antithyroid drugs. The CDR3 nucleotides read TGTGCCAGCAGTCCGGACAGGGTAGGACAGCCCCAGCATTTT. Its protein product is CASSPDRVGQPQHF.